The clone carrying this T cell receptor (beta chain) was counted a few times. The antigen is not known. This sample is part of a study of identical twins. General observations from the study: The models systematically underestimated how much out-of-frame TCR alpha was shared in monozygotic twins. Twin-shared out-of-frame alpha sequences showed excess low generation probability.

The CDR3 length is 14 residues. Trimming at V came to 5 bases and at J to 5 bases, leaving 9 bases not matched to a gene. TCRdb re-analysed the 5' RACE reads in MiXCR, keeping a single row per CDR3 protein. The repertoire holds 350,000 to 400,000 distinct CDR3 sequences, with 7% to 9.5% as singletons. All donors were healthy Caucasians. The sample was naive T cells sorted from blood. The J gene is TRBJ2-7, the V gene TRBV12-3 or TRBV12-4, with 7 bases aligning to TRBD1. The receptor comes from a woman between 50 and 59 years old in good health. The CDR3 DNA follows: TGTGCCAGCAGTAGCCCCGGGACAGAAGACGAGCAGTACTTC. As protein: CASSSPGTEDEQYF.